This entry lists 19 T cell receptor beta chains sequenced from one sample in a study of PD-L1 blockade in urothelial cancer. Repertoires were generated with immunoSEQ multiplex PCR, while TCRdb's copy carries only in-frame clones and drops some. The sample has 30,000 to 35,000 clones; roughly 84% are singletons. Time point here: pretreatment peripheral blood. Sequenced material: PBMCs, taken around atezolizumab (anti-PD-L1) treatment. These receptors all come from a man aged 55 to 70 with urothelial cancer.

The rearrangement uses TRBV19 and TRBJ1-1; D remains ambiguous. This CDR3 is 14 amino acids long. From germline, CDR1 is LNHDA and CDR2 SQIVND (reference sequence). V was shortened by 9 bases and J by 0 bases, with 14 bases between the two germline ends. Written as DNA, the CDR3 is TGTGCCAGCAACTACAAAGCTATGAACACTGAAGCTTTCTTT. It specifies CASNYKAMNTEAFF.

The chain joins TRBV20-1 to TRBJ2-1, with D perhaps matching TRBD1 (5 bases). Germline values: CDR1 DFQATT, CDR2 SNEGSKA (reference sequence). The CDR3 covers 11 residues. Trimming cost V 3 bases and J 12 bases, with 12 bases left between them. The DNA for the CDR3 is TGCAGTGCTAGGGTCAGGGAAGGGCAGTTCTTC. Translation gives CSARVREGQFF.

This clone was found many times. The gene calls are TRBV5-4 and TRBJ2-6, with D possibly TRBD2 on 6 matching bases. In germline, CDR1 is SGHNT, CDR2 YYREEE (reference sequence). There are 19 residues in the CDR3. V shed 4 bases and J shed 0 bases, with 20 bases lying between them. The CDR3 DNA is TGTGCCAGCAGCCCGGGAATGCGGGGCTTGGGCTCTGGGGCCAACGTCCTGACTTTC. Protein: CASSPGMRGLGSGANVLTF.

The gene calls are TRBV11-2 and TRBJ2-7; D is perhaps TRBD2 (5 bases). Germline V lookup: CDR1 SGHAT, CDR2 FQNNGV. The ends were cut back, 5 bases at V and 2 bases at J, with 13 bases in the middle. CDR3 length equals 14 residues. The DNA for the CDR3 is TGTGCCAGCAGCCTAGCCGAGGGAACCTACGAGCAGTACTTC. Its protein is CASSLAEGTYEQYF.

This clone showed up just a few times. The chain is built from TRBV19 and TRBJ2-1, with 8 nucleotides matching TRBD2. The ends lost 1 base at V and 13 bases at J; junction bases unmatched: 9. The CDR3 has 14 residues. Germline V gene lookup returns CDR1 LNHDA and CDR2 SQIVND (reference sequence). CDR3 loop: CASSIVASGRRQFF. Written as DNA, the CDR3 is TGTGCCAGTAGTATAGTAGCTAGCGGGCGCCGTCAGTTCTTC.

The rearrangement links TRBV7-6 to TRBJ1-1; weak D call: TRBD1 (5 bases). From germline, CDR1 is SGHVS and CDR2 FNYEAQ. The length of the CDR3 is 15 residues. Trimming removed 4 bases at V and 1 base at J, with 13 bases between. The CDR3 bases are TGTGCCAGCAGCTCACCTCAGGGCGCGAACACTGAAGCTTTCTTT. It yields the protein CASSSPQGANTEAFF.

CDR3 coding DNA: TGTGCCAGCAGACGAGCTACCGGTGAAAAACTGTTTTTT. Amino acid sequence: CASRRATGEKLFF. V is TRBV28 and J is TRBJ1-4; D unresolved. CDR1 is MDHEN and CDR2 is SYDVKM in the germline V gene. The CDR3 consists of 13 residues. V was trimmed by 6 bases and J by 7 bases, leaving 12 bases between them.

The chain uses TRBV14 and TRBJ2-7; D possibly corresponds to TRBD1 (6 bases). The germline gives CDR1 SGHDN, CDR2 FVKESK. This CDR3 comprises 18 residues. The ends were cut back, 0 bases at V and 1 base at J, with 19 bases in the middle. CDR3 residues: CASSQDFLGAATSYEQYF. CDR3 in DNA: TGTGCCAGCAGCCAAGATTTTTTGGGGGCAGCCACGTCCTACGAGCAGTACTTC.

V and J are TRBV9 and TRBJ2-3, with D hard to call. CDR3 length equals 15 residues. Per germline, CDR1 SGDLS and CDR2 YYNGEE. V was shortened by 1 base and J by 3 bases, with 12 bases between the two germline ends. The CDR3 nucleotides are TGTGCCAGCAGCGTAAGTGGGTCGGGTACAGATACGCAGTATTTT. As protein: CASSVSGSGTDTQYF.

As DNA, the CDR3 is TGCGCCAGCAGCCAAGATGGCGGGAGGGCCTTTAATGAGCAGTTCTTC. It yields the protein CASSQDGGRAFNEQFF. The rearrangement uses TRBV4-3 and TRBJ2-1; 9 bases agree with TRBD2. This CDR3 has 16 residues. CDR1 LGHNA and CDR2 YSLEER come from the germline V gene. V was clipped by 0 bases and J by 7 bases; unmatched bases: 7.

The table lists this clone with a count of one. V and J are TRBV7-6 and TRBJ2-7; 8 nucleotides line up with TRBD2. Per the germline V gene, CDR1 is SGHVS and CDR2 is FNYEAQ. Germline trimming cut 8 bases from V and 0 bases from J; bases unmatched to any gene: 3. CDR3 size: 13 residues. CDR3 region: CASAGGPSYEQYF. The CDR3 DNA follows: TGTGCCAGCGCGGGAGGTCCCTCCTACGAGCAGTACTTC.

The V call is TRBV7-2, the J call TRBJ2-7, with 7 bases aligning to TRBD2. The CDR3 has 12 residues. Germline loops: CDR1 SGHTA, CDR2 FQGNSA. V gave up 5 bases and J gave up 5 bases; unmatched junction bases: 3. The CDR3 loop reads CASSPTSNEQYF. The CDR3 nucleotides are TGTGCCAGCAGCCCGACTAGCAACGAGCAGTACTTC.

The chain couples TRBV7-9 to TRBJ1-1; no clear D gene. The CDR3 length is 17 residues. Germline V gives CDR1 SEHNR, CDR2 FQNEAQ (reference sequence). V gave up 0 bases and J gave up 0 bases, with 14 bases separating them. The CDR3: CASSLAGVRSMNTEAFF. The CDR3 DNA is TGTGCCAGCAGCTTAGCGGGCGTCAGATCCATGAACACTGAAGCTTTCTTT.

This clone was seen only once. J is TRBJ2-3 and V is TRBV25-1; maybe TRBD2 (5 bases). The V gene's germline CDR1 is MGHDK and CDR2 SYGVNS. Trimming left V 1 base short and J 8 bases short, with 16 bases between. The CDR3 covers 15 residues. In DNA, the CDR3 is TGTGCCAGCAGTGAATTTAAGGGAGAGATGAGTACGCAGTATTTT. As protein: CASSEFKGEMSTQYF.

This clone was recorded only once. The rearrangement uses TRBV4-3 and TRBJ2-4; 14 positions agree with TRBD2. Per germline, CDR1 LGHNA and CDR2 YSLEER. This CDR3 has 21 amino acids. The V gene end was trimmed by 0 bases and the J gene end by 3 bases; junction bases not matched to a gene: 13. The CDR3 bases are TGCGCCAGCAGCCAAGATCTGCGGCTTGAAGGACTAGCGGGAGGCAAAAACATTCAGTACTTC. This sequence encodes CASSQDLRLEGLAGGKNIQYF.

The CDR3 region has the DNA TGTGCCAGCAGCCGTACCACTAGCGGGAGCTACAATGAGCAGTTCTTC. Protein: CASSRTTSGSYNEQFF. The rearrangement links TRBV5-4 to TRBJ2-1; 11 bases agree with TRBD2. Losses at the gene ends were 4 bases for V and 3 bases for J; bases not matched to a gene: 6. Germline-derived CDR1 and CDR2 are SGHNT and YYREEE (reference sequence). The CDR3 extends over 16 amino acids.

The chain recombines TRBV5-4 with TRBJ1-1; 7 nucleotides match TRBD1. Trimming cost V 4 bases and J 11 bases; bases outside gene matches: 11. Germline lookup yields CDR1 SGHNT and CDR2 YYREEE (reference sequence). The CDR3 runs 13 residues. CDR3 nucleotides: TGTGCCAGCAGCCTAGGGACAGAACGCAGGGCTTTCTTT. Translated, it gives CASSLGTERRAFF.

The chain carries TRBV19 and TRBJ2-1; 14 bases map to TRBD2. Per germline, CDR1 LNHDA and CDR2 SQIVND (reference sequence). V trimming: 0 bases; J trimming: 1 base; junction bases outside the gene matches: 8. The CDR3 is made up of 20 amino acids. The CDR3 region is CASSIDSGTSGRTSYNEQFF. The DNA of the CDR3 is TGTGCCAGTAGTATAGATTCCGGGACTAGCGGGAGAACGTCCTACAATGAGCAGTTCTTC.

This clone appeared a few times. This rearrangement joins TRBV7-9 to TRBJ2-1, with 11 bases aligning to TRBD2. The V gene's germline CDR1 is SEHNR and CDR2 FQNEAQ (reference sequence). CDR3 length equals 18 residues. Trimming removed 2 bases from V and 5 bases from J; junction bases left unmatched: 11. The CDR3 nucleotides read TGTGCCAGCAGCTTACCCCCTCGACTAGCGGGAAGTAACAATGAGCAGTTCTTC. It encodes CASSLPPRLAGSNNEQFF.